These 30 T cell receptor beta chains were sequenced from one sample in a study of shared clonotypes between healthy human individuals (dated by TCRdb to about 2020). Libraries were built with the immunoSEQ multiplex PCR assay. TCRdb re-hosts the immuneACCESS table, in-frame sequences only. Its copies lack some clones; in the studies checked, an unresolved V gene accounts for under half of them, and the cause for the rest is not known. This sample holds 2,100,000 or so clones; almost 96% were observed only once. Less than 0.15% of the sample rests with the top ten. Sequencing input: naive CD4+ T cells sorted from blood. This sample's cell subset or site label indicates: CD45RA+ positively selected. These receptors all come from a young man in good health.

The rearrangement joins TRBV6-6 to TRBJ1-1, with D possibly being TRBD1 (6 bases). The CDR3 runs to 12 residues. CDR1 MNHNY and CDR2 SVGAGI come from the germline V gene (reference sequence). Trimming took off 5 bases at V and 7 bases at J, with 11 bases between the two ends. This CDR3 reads CASSNRVFEAFF. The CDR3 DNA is TGTGCCAGCAGTAACAGGGTTTTTGAAGCTTTCTTT.

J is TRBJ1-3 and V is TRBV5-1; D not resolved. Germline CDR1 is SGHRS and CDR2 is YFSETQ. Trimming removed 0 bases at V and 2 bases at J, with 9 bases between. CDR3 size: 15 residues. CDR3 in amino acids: CASSLGGKTGNTIYF. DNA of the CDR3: TGCGCCAGCAGCTTGGGGGGAAAAACTGGAAACACCATATATTTT.

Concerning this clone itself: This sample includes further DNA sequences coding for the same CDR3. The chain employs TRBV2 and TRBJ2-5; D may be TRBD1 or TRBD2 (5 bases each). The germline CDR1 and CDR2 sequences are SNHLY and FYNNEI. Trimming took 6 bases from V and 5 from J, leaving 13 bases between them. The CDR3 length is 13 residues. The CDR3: CASSPGGGETQYF. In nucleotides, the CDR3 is TGTGCCAGCAGCCCCGGTGGGGGTGAGACCCAGTACTTC.

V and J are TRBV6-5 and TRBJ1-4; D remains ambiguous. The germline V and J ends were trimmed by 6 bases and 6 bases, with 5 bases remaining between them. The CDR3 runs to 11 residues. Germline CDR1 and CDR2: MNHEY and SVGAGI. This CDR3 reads CASSRDEKLFF. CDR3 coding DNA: TGTGCCAGCAGCAGAGATGAAAAACTGTTTTTT.

The CDR3 loop is CASSQGRVGSGYTF. The CDR3 coding sequence is TGTGCCAGCAGCCAAGGGAGGGTAGGGAGCGGCTACACCTTC. The V and J genes are TRBV14 and TRBJ1-2; D gene ambiguous. The germline V gene encodes CDR1 SGHDN and CDR2 FVKESK. The CDR3 sequence is 14 residues long. V was cut by 1 base and J by 8 bases, with 14 bases left in between.

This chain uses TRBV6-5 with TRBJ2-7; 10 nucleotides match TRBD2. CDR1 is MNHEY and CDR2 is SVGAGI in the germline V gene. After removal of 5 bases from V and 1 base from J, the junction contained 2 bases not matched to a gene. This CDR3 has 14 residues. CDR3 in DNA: TGTGCCAGCAGTAAACTAGCGGGGTCCTACGAGCAGTACTTC. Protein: CASSKLAGSYEQYF.

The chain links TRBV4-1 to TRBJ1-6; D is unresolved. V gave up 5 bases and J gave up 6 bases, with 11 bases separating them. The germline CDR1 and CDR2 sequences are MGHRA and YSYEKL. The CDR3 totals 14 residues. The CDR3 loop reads CASSFGPINSPLHF. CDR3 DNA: TGCGCCAGCAGCTTTGGACCGATTAATTCACCCCTCCACTTT.

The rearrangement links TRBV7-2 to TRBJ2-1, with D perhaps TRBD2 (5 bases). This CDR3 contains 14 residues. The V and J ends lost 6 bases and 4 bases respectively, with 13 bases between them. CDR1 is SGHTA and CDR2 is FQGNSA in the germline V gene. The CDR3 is CASRLRGIYNEQFF. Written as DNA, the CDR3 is TGTGCCAGCAGATTGAGAGGGATATACAATGAGCAGTTCTTC.

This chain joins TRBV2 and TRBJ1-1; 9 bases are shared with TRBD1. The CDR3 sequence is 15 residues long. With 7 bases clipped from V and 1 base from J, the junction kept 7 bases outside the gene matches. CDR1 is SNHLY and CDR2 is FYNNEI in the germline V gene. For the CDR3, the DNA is TGTGCCAGCACCCCACAGGGGGCAAAGAACACTGAAGCTTTCTTT. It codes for CASTPQGAKNTEAFF.

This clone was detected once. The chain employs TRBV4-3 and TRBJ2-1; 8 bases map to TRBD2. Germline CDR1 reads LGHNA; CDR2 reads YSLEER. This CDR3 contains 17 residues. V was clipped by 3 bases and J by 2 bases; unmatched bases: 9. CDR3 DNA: TGCGCCAGCAGCCAGGCTTTTGCGGGAGGAGCCTACAATGAGCAGTTCTTC. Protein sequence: CASSQAFAGGAYNEQFF.

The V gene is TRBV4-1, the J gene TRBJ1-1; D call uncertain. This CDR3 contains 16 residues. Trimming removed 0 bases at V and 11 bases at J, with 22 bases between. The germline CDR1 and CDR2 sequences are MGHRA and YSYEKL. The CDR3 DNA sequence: TGCGCCAGCAGCCAAGATAGAAACAGTGCCCTTCTGGGCGCTTTCTTT. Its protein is CASSQDRNSALLGAFF.

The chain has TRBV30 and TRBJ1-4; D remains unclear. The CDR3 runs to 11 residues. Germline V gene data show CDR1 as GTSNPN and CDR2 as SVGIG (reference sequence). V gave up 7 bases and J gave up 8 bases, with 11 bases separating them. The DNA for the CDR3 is TGTGCCTCCGGGCTGGGAGAAAAACTGTTTTTT. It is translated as CASGLGEKLFF.

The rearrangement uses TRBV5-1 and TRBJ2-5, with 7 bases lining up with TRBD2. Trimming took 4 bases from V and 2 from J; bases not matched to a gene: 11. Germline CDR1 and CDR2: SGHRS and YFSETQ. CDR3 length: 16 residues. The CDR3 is CASSPAITSEQETQYF. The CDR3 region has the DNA TGCGCCAGCAGCCCCGCCATTACTAGCGAGCAAGAGACCCAGTACTTC. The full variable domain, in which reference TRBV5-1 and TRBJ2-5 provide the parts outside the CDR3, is KAGVTQTPRYLIKTRGQQVTLSCSPISGHRSVSWYQQTPGQGLQFLFEYFSETQRNKGNFPGRFSGRQFSNSRSEMNVSTLELGDSALYLCASSPAITSEQETQYFGPGTRLLVL.

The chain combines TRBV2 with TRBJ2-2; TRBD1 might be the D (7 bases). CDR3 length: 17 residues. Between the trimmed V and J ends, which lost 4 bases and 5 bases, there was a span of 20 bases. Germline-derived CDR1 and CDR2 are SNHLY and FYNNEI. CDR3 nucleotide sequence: TGTGCCAGCAGTGGCAACCTCCGGGACAGCGGGACCGGGGAGCTGTTTTTT. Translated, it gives CASSGNLRDSGTGELFF.

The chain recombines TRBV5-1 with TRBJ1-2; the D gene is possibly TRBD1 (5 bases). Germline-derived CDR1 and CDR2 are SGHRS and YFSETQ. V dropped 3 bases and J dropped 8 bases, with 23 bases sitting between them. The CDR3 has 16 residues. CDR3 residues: CASSWTGTQLWGGYTF. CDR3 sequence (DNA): TGCGCCAGCAGCTGGACCGGGACCCAGTTGTGGGGCGGCTACACCTTC.

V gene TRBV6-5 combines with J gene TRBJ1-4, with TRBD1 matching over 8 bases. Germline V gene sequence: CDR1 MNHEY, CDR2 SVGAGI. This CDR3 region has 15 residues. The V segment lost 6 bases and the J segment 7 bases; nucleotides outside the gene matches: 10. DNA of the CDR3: TGTGCCAGCAGCCCAGGGGGCGCCCGAGGTGAAAAACTGTTTTTT. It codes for CASSPGGARGEKLFF.

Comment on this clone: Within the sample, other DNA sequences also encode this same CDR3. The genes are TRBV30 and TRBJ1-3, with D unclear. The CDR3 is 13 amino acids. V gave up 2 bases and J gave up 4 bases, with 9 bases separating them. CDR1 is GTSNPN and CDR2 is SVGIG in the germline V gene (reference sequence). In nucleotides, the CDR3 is TGTGCCTGGAGTCGGGATAGCGGAAACACCATATATTTT. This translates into CAWSRDSGNTIYF.

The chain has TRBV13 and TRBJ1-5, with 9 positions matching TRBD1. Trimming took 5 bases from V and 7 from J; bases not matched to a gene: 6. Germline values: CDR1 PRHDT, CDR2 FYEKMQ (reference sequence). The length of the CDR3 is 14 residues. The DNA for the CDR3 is TGTGCCAGCAGCCGGAACAGGGGGCGACAGCCCCAGCATTTT. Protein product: CASSRNRGRQPQHF.

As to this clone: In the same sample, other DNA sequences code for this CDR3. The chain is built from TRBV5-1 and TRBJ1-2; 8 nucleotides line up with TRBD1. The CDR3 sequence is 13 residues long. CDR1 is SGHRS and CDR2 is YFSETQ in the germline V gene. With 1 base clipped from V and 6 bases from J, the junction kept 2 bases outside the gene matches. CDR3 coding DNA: TGCGCCAGCAGCTTGACAGGGGGAGATGGCTACACCTTC. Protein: CASSLTGGDGYTF.

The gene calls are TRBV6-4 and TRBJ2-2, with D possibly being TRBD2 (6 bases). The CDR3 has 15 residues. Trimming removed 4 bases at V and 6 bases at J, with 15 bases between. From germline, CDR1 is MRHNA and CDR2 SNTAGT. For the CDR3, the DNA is TGTGCCAGCAGTGGGTTAGGACTACCCCCCGGGGAGCTGTTTTTT. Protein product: CASSGLGLPPGELFF.

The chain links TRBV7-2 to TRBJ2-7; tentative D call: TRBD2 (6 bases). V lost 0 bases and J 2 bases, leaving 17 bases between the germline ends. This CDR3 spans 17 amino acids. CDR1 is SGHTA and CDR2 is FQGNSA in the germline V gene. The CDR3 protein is CASSLALGGRTAYEQYF. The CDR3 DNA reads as TGTGCCAGCAGCTTAGCCCTTGGGGGGAGGACCGCCTACGAGCAGTACTTC.

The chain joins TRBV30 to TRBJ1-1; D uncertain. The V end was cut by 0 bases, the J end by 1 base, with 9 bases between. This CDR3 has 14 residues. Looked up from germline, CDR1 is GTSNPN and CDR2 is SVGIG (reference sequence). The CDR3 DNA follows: TGTGCCTGGAGTGTTTCTCAGCCGAACACTGAAGCTTTCTTT. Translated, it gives CAWSVSQPNTEAFF. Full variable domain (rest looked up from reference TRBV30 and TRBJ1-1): SQTIHQWPATLVQPVGSPLSLECTVEGTSNPNLYWYRQAAGRGLQLLFYSVGIGQISSEVPQNLSASRPQDRQFILSSKKLLLSDSGFYLCAWSVSQPNTEAFFGQGTRLTVV.

The CDR3: CASSQEPSGSTSTDTQYF. CDR3 coding DNA: TGCGCCAGCAGCCAAGAGCCTAGCGGGAGTACAAGCACAGATACGCAGTATTTT. The V call is TRBV4-3, the J call TRBJ2-3; TRBD2 aligns across 10 bases. The CDR3 spans 18 residues. Trimming removed 0 bases from V and 0 bases from J; junction bases left unmatched: 6. Germline V lookup: CDR1 LGHNA, CDR2 YSLEER.

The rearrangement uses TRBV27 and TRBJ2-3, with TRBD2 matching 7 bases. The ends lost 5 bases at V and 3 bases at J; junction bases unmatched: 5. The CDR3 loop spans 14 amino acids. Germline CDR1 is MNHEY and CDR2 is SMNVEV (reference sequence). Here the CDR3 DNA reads TGTGCCAGCAGTCCGTGGGGGGGGACAGATACGCAGTATTTT. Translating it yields CASSPWGGTDTQYF.

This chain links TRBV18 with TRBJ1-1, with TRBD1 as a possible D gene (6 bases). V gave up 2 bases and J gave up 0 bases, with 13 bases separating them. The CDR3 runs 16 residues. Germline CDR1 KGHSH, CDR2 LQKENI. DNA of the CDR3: TGTGCCAGCTCACCAACCGGGACATTCATGAACACTGAAGCTTTCTTT. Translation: CASSPTGTFMNTEAFF.

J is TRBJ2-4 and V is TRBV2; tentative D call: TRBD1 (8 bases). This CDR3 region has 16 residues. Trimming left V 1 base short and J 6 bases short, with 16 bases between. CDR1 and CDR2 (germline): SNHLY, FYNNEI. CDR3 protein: CASSEDRGGGGNIQYF. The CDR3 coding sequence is TGTGCCAGCAGTGAAGACAGGGGGGGAGGAGGAAACATTCAGTACTTC.

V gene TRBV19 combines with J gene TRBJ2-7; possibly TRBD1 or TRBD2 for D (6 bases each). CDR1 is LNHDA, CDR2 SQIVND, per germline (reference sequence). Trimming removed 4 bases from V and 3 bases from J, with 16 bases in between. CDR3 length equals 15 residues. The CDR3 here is CASSRGGVTSYEQYF. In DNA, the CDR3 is TGTGCCAGTAGTAGAGGGGGAGTGACTAGCTACGAGCAGTACTTC. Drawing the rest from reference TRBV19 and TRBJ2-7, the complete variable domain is DGGITQSPKYLFRKEGQNVTLSCEQNLNHDAMYWYRQDPGQGLRLIYYSQIVNDFQKGDIAEGYSVSREKKESFPLTVTSAQKNPTAFYLCASSRGGVTSYEQYFGPGTRLTVT.

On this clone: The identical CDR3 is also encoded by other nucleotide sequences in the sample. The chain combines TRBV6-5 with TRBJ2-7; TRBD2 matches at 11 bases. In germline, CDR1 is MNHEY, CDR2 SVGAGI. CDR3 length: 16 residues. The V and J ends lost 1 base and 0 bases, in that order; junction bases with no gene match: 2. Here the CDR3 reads CASSYFTSGSSYEQYF. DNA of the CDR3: TGTGCCAGCAGTTACTTTACTAGCGGGAGCTCCTACGAGCAGTACTTC.

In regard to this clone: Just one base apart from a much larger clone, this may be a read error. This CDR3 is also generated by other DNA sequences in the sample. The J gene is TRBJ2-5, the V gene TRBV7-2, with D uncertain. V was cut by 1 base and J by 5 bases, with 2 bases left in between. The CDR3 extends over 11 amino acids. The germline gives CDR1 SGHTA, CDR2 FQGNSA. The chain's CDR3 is CASSLVETQYF. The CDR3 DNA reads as TGTGCCAGCAGCTTAGTGGAGACCCAGTACTTC. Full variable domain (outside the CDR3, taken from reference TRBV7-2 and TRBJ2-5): GAGVSQSPSNKVTEKGKDVELRCDPISGHTALYWYRQSLGQGLEFLIYFQGNSAPDKSGLPSDRFSAERTGGSVSTLTIQRTQQEDSAVYLCASSLVETQYFGPGTRLLVL.

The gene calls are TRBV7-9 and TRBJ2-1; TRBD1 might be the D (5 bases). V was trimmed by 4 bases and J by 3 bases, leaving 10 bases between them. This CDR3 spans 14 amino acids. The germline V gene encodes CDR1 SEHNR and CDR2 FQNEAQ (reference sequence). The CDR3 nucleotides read TGTGCCAGCAGCTACCTAACAGGCTACAATGAGCAGTTCTTC. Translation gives CASSYLTGYNEQFF. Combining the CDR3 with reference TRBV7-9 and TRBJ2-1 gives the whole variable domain DTGVSQNPRHKITKRGQNVTFRCDPISEHNRLYWYRQTLGQGPEFLTYFQNEAQLEKSRLLSDRFSAERPKGSFSTLEIQRTEQGDSAMYLCASSYLTGYNEQFFGPGTRLTVL.